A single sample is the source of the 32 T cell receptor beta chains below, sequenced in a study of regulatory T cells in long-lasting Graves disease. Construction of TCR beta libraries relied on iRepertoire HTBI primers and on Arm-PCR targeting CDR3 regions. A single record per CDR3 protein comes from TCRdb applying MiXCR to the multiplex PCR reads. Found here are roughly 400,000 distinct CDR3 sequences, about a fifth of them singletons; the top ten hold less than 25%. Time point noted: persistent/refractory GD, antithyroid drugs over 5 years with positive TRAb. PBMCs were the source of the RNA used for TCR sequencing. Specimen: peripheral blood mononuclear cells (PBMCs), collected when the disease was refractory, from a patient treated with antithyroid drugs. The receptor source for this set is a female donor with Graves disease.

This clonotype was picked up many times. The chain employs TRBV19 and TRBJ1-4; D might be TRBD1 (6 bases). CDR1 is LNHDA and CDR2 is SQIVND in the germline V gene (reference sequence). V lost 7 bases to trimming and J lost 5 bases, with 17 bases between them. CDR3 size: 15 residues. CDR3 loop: CASNPTGQRNEKLFF. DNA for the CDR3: TGTGCCAGTAATCCCACGGGACAACGGAATGAAAAACTGTTTTTT.

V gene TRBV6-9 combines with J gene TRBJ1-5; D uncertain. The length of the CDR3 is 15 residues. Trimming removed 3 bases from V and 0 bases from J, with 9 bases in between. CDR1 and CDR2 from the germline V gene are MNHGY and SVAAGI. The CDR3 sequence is CASSYGVLSNQPQHF. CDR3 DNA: TGTGCCAGCAGTTACGGGGTTCTTAGCAATCAGCCCCAGCATTTT.

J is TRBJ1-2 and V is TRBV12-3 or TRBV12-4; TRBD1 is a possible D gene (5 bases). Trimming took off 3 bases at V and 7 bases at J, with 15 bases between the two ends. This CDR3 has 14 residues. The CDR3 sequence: CASSLGQGPSGYTF. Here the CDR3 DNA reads TGTGCCAGCAGTTTGGGGCAGGGACCCAGTGGCTACACCTTC.

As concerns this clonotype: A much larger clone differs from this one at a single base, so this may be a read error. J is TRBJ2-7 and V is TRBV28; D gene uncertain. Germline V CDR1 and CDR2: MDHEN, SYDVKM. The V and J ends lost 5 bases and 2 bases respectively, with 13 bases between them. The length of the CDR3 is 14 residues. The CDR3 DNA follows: TGTGCCAGCAGTCCCGGACGGCCGGCCTACGAGCAGTACTTC. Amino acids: CASSPGRPAYEQYF.

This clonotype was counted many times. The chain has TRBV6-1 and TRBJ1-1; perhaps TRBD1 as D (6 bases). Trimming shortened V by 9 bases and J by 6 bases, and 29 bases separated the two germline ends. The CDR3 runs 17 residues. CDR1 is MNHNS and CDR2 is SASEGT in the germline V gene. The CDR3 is CARRPLQGSPKAPEAFF. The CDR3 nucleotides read TGTGCCAGGCGTCCTTTACAGGGTAGCCCAAAAGCACCTGAAGCTTTCTTT.

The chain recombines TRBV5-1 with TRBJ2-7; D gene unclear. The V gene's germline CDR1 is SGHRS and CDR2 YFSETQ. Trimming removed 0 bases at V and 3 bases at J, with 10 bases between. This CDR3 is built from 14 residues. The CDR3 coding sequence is TGCGCCAGCAGCTTGGATACAGTCGGCTACGAGCAGTACTTC. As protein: CASSLDTVGYEQYF.

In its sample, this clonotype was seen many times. Here the CDR3 DNA reads TGTGCCAGCACAGTAAAGATGGACACTGAAGCTTTCTTT. It yields the protein CASTVKMDTEAFF. The chain has TRBV7-2 and TRBJ1-1; D remains ambiguous. Germline values: CDR1 SGHTA, CDR2 FQGNSA. V lost 7 bases and J lost 3, with 12 bases in between. The CDR3 runs to 13 residues.

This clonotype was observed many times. CDR3 loop: CASSEGGSGTGGKNIQYF. Here the CDR3 DNA reads TGCGCCAGCAGTGAAGGGGGCTCCGGAACGGGGGGCAAAAACATTCAGTACTTC. The chain has TRBV10-1 and TRBJ2-4, with D perhaps matching TRBD1 or TRBD2 (7 bases each). Between the trimmed V and J ends, which lost 3 bases and 3 bases, there was a span of 21 bases. CDR3 length equals 18 residues. Germline assignment: CDR1 WNHNN and CDR2 SYGVQD (reference sequence).

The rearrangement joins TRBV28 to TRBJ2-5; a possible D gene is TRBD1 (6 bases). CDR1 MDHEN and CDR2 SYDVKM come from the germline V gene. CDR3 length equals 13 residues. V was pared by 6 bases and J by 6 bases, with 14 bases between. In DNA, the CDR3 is TGTGCCAGCAGCTCAGGGGTAGGGAAGACCCAGTACTTC. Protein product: CASSSGVGKTQYF.

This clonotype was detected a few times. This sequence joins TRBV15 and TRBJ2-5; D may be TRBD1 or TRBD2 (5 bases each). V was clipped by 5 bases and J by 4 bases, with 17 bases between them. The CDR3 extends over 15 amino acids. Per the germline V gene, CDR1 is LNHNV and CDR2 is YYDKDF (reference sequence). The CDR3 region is CATSRTTARGETQYF. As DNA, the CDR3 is TGTGCCACCAGCCGAACGACAGCCCGGGGAGAGACCCAGTACTTC.

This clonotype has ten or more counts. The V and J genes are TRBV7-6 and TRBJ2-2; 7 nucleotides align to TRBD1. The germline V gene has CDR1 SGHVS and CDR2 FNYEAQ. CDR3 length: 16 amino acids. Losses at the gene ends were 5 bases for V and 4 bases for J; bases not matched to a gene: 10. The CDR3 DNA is TGTGCCAGCAGCCATGGACAGGTTAGGGGCACCGGGGAGCTGTTTTTT. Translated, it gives CASSHGQVRGTGELFF.

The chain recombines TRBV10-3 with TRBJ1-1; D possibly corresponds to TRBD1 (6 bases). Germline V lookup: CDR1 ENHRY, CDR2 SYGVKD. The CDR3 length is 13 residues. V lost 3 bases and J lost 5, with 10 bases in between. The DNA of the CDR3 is TGTGCCATCAGTGATTCTACAGGGACTGAAGCTTTCTTT. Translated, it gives CAISDSTGTEAFF.

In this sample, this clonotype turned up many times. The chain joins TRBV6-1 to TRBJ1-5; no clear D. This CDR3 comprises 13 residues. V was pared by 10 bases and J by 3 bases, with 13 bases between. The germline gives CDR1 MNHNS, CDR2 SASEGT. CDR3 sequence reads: CATQPGANQPQHF. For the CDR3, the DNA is TGTGCCACCCAACCGGGCGCCAATCAGCCCCAGCATTTT.

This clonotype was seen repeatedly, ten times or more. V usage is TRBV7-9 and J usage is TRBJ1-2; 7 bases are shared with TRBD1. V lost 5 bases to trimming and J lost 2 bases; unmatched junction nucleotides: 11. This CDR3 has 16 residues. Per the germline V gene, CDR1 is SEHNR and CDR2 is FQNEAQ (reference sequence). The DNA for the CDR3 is TGTGCCAGCAGCCCCCGGGGACAGCTCACAAACTATGGCTACACCTTC. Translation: CASSPRGQLTNYGYTF.

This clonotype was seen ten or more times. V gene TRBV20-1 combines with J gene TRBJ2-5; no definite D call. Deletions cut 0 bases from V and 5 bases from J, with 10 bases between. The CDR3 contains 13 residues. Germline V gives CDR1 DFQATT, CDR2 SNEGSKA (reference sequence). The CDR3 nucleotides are TGCAGTGCTAGAGATATAGGGCCGGAGACCCAGTACTTC. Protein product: CSARDIGPETQYF.

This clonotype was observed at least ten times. The DNA for the CDR3 is TGTGCCAGCAGCTTAAGGCAGAACACCGGGGAGCTGTTTTTT. As protein: CASSLRQNTGELFF. The V gene is TRBV11-2, the J gene TRBJ2-2; D is unresolved. Trimming cost V 2 bases and J 1 base, with 5 bases left between them. CDR1 SGHAT and CDR2 FQNNGV come from the germline V gene. The CDR3 has 14 residues.

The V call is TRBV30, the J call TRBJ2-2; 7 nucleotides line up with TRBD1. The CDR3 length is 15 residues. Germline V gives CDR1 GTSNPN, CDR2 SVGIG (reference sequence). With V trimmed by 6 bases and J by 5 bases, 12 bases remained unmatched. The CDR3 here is CACRGAGGGTGELFF. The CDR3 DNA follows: TGTGCCTGCCGAGGGGCAGGGGGTGGTACCGGGGAGCTGTTTTTT.

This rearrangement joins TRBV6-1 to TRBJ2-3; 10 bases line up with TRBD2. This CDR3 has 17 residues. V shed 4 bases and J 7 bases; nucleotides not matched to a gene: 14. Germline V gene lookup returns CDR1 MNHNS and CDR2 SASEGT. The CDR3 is CASSGRHLAGVSNTQYF. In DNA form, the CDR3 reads TGTGCCAGCAGTGGACGACATCTAGCGGGAGTCTCAAATACGCAGTATTTT.

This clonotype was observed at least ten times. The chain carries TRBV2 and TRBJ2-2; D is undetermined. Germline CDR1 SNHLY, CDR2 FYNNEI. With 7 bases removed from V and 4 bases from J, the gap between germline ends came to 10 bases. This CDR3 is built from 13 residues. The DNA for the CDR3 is TGTGCCAGCACCCCTTCCGGCACCGGGGAGCTGTTTTTT. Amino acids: CASTPSGTGELFF.

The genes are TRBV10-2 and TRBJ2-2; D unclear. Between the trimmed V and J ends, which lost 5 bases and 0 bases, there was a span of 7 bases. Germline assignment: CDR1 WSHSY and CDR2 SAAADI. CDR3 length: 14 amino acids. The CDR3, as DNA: TGCGCCAGCAGTTCCACGGCGAACACCGGGGAGCTGTTTTTT. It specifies CASSSTANTGELFF.

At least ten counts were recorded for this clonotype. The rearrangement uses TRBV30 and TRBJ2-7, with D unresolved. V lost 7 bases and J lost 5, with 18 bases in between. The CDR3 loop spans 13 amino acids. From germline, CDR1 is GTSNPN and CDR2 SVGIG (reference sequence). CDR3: CASVTPIGHEQYF. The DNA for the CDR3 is TGTGCCTCCGTTACCCCTATCGGCCACGAGCAGTACTTC.

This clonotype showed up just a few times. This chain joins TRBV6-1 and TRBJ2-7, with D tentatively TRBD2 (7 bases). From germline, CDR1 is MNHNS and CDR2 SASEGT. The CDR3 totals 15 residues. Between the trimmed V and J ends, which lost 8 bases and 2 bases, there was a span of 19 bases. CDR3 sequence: CASLIDPGGPYEQYF. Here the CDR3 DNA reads TGTGCCAGCCTAATCGACCCCGGGGGGCCCTACGAGCAGTACTTC.

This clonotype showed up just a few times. CDR3 protein: CSARPDSNTGELFF. CDR3 coding DNA: TGCAGTGCTCGACCGGACTCGAACACCGGGGAGCTGTTTTTT. The chain couples TRBV20-1 to TRBJ2-2; D might be TRBD2 (5 bases). CDR3 size: 14 residues. Germline lookup yields CDR1 DFQATT and CDR2 SNEGSKA (reference sequence). Trimming left V 5 bases short and J 0 bases short, with 10 bases between.

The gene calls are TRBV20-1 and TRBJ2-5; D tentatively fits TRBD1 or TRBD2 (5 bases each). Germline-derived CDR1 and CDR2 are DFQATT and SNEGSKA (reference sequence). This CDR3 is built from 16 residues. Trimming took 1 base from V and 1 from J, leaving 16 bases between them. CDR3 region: CSARVPAGLAQETQYF. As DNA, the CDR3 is TGCAGTGCTAGAGTTCCCGCAGGGCTAGCCCAAGAGACCCAGTACTTC.

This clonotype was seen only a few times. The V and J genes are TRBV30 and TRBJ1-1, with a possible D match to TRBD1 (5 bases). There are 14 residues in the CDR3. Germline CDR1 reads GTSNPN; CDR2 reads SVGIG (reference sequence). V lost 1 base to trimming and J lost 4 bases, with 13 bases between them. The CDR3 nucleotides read TGTGCCTGGAGTGAAGGGGTGGTGGGCACTGAAGCTTTCTTT. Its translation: CAWSEGVVGTEAFF.

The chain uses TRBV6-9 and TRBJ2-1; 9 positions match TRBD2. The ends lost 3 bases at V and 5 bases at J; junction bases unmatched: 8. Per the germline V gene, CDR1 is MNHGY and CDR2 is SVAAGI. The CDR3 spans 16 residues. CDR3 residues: CASSYSGLASHNEQFF. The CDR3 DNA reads TGTGCCAGCAGTTACTCTGGACTAGCGTCCCACAATGAGCAGTTCTTC.

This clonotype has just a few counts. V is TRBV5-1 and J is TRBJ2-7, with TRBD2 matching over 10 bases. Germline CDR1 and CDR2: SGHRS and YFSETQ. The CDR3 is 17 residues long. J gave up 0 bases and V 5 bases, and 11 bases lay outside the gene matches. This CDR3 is CASRLAGALSSSYEQYF. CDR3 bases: TGCGCCAGCAGGCTAGCGGGAGCCCTATCCTCCTCCTACGAGCAGTACTTC.

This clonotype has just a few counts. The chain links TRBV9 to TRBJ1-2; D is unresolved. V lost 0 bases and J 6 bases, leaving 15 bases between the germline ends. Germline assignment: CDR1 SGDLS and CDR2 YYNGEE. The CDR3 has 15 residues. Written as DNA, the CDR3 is TGTGCCAGCAGCGTAGGGATCGACAAGGCGGATGGCTACACCTTC. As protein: CASSVGIDKADGYTF.

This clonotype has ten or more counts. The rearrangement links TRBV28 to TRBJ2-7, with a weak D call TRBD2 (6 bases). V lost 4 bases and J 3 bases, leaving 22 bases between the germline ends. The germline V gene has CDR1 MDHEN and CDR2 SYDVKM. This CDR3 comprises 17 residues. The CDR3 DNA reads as TGTGCCAGCAGTTCCCGGGTAGCCGGGACTTTACACTACGAGCAGTACTTC. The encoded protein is CASSSRVAGTLHYEQYF.

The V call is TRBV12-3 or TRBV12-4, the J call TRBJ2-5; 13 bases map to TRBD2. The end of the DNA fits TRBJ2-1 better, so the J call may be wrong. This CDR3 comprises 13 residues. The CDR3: CASLTSGGWEQFF. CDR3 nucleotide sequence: TGTGCCAGCCTGACTAGCGGGGGGTGGGAGCAGTTCTTC.

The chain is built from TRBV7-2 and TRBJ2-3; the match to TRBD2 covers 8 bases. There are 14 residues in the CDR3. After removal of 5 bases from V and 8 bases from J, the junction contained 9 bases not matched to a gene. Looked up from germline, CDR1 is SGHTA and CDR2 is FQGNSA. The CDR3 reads CASSPGTSLFTQYF. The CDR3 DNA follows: TGTGCCAGCAGCCCCGGGACTAGTTTGTTTACGCAGTATTTT.

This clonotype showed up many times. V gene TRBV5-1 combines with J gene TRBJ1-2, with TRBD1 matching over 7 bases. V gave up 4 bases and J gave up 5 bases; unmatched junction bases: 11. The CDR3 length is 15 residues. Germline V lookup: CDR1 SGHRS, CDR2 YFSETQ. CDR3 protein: CASSPGQVGEYGYTF. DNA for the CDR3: TGCGCCAGCAGCCCCGGACAGGTCGGAGAGTATGGCTACACCTTC.